This T cell receptor beta chain was found in a study of control samples from healthy donors and cancer patients. The protocol was immunoSEQ multiplex PCR, while the TCRdb copy is restricted to in-frame clones and leaves out a portion. Of 150,000 or so clones in the sample, 93% were seen once. This receptor was identified in a woman between 55 and 75 years old in good health. The specimen was blood.

CDR3 DNA sequence: TGTGCCAGCACTAGCCAGATGAACTATGGCTACACCTTC. Translating it yields CASTSQMNYGYTF. The rearrangement links TRBV6-5 to TRBJ1-2; D ambiguous. The CDR3 length is 13 residues. Deletions cut 7 bases from V and 2 bases from J, with 11 bases between. Germline CDR1 is MNHEY and CDR2 is SVGAGI.